This is a list of T cell receptor beta chains from one sample in a study of naive CD8 T cells in extremely preterm neonates. The data were produced by immunoSEQ multiplex PCR, yet TCRdb's version contains in-frame clones alone and is incomplete. This table has about 5,900 clones, about 97% appearing once. Sequenced material: naive CD8+ T cells from blood. Receptors were obtained from a human donor in good health. The CDR3 runs from the conserved cysteine through the conserved F or W. A D gene is named only where the DNA matches it firmly. Not all rows give a size; the values are once, few, many and, for expanded clones, a class.

clone size,V gene,J gene,D gene,CDR3 DNA,CDR3 protein
.,TRBV28,TRBJ2-3,TRBD2,TGTGCCGCAACTAGCGGGAATCCAGATACGCAGTATTTT,CAATSGNPDTQYF
.,TRBV10-3,TRBJ2-1,TRBD2,TGTGCCATCAGTGACGGGACTAGCTCCTACAATGAGCAGTTCTTC,CAISDGTSSYNEQFF
.,TRBV7-9,TRBJ2-3,TRBD2,TGTGCCAGCAGCCGGACCGTTAGCGGGAGGGCCGCAGATACGCAGTATTTT,CASSRTVSGRAADTQYF
once,TRBV29-1,TRBJ2-1,TRBD2,TGCAGCGTTGTTAGCGGGAGGTCCCGGGCGAAGTTCTTC,CSVVSGRSRAKFF
.,TRBV25-1,TRBJ2-5,.,TGTGCCAGCAGTGAATTTTGGGGAGTGGAGACCCAGTACTTC,CASSEFWGVETQYF
.,TRBV7-9,TRBJ1-3,.,TGTGCCAGCAGTCAGGACTCTGGAAACACCATATATTTT,CASSQDSGNTIYF
.,TRBV5-6,TRBJ1-1,TRBD1,TGTGCCAGCAGCTTCATGACAGGGGGCACTGAAGCTTTCTTT,CASSFMTGGTEAFF
.,TRBV27,TRBJ1-2,TRBD1,TGTGCCAGCAGTACGGACAGGGGTGGGGTTTATGGCTACACCTTC,CASSTDRGGVYGYTF
.,TRBV6-1,TRBJ2-7,TRBD1,TGTGCCAGCAGCCCGACAGGGAGCTCCTACGAGCAGTACTTC,CASSPTGSSYEQYF
.,TRBV19,TRBJ1-1,.,TGTGCCAGTAGTATAGATCGAGGTGTTACTGAAGCTTTCTTT,CASSIDRGVTEAFF
.,TRBV9,TRBJ1-3,.,TGTGCCAGCAGCGTTGGGGACAAGGGAAACACCATATATTTT,CASSVGDKGNTIYF
.,TRBV5-4,TRBJ2-7,TRBD1,TGTGCCACTGGACAGGGGTACGACGAGCAGTACTTC,CATGQGYDEQYF
.,TRBV7-3,TRBJ2-1,TRBD2,TGTGCCAGCAGCCAAGGGACTAGCGGGTACAATGAGCAGTTCTTC,CASSQGTSGYNEQFF
once,TRBV28,TRBJ1-2,TRBD1,TGTGCCAGCAGTGCCTACTCTGGGACAGGGGGTGGCTACACCTTC,CASSAYSGTGGGYTF
.,TRBV19,TRBJ2-7,.,TGTGCCAGTAGTGAGGCGGCCGAGCAGTACTTC,CASSEAAEQYF
.,TRBV10-3,TRBJ1-1,.,TGTGCCATCAGTGAAGTGGGGGGACCGAACACTGAAGCTTTCTTT,CAISEVGGPNTEAFF
.,TRBV9,TRBJ2-3,.,TGTGCCAGCACCACGGGAATCACTCGCACAGATACGCAGTATTTT,CASTTGITRTDTQYF
once,TRBV7-9,TRBJ1-3,TRBD1,TGTGCCAGCAGTGGGACAGCCTCTGGAAACACCATATATTTT,CASSGTASGNTIYF
.,TRBV15,TRBJ1-5,.,TGTGCCACCAGCAGAGGAGGGGGAGAACAGCCCCAGCATTTT,CATSRGGGEQPQHF
.,TRBV19,TRBJ1-1,.,TGTGCCAGTAGTGCCACAGGGTCTACTGAAGCTTTCTTT,CASSATGSTEAFF
.,TRBV4-2,TRBJ2-5,TRBD1,TGTGCCAGCAGCCAAGTGCCTCCGGGACAGGGGTGGCCTGACGAGACCCAGTACTTC,CASSQVPPGQGWPDETQYF
.,TRBV28,TRBJ2-3,TRBD2,TGTGCCAGCAGTCCCCCCGCTAGCGGTCCCGGGGATACGCAGTATTTT,CASSPPASGPGDTQYF
.,TRBV28,TRBJ2-7,.,TGTGCCAGCAGCCCAGCCTCCGACAGGTCCCAGCTAGGCGCCGAGCAGTACTTC,CASSPASDRSQLGAEQYF